The sequence of this TCR beta chain was determined in a study of blood T cell repertoires in COVID-19. On the study more broadly: Both acute and convalescent COVID-19 samples were obtained from the United States, Italy and Spain. PBMCs, B-cell-depleted T cells, or T cells provided the cDNA or gDNA that made up the material.

Per the original data handling: For nucleated cells, counts were estimated from reference gene primer amplification. TCRdb's table, derived via immunoSEQ multiplex PCR, lists solely in-frame clones and lacks some. V, J and clone size are taken as reported in that table, and D and trimming were inferred from the DNA itself. Of approximately 140,000 clones in the sample, 80% to 90% were seen once. V dropped 0 bases and J dropped 2; count of bases not matched to a gene: 9. The CDR3 loop spans 18 amino acids. Germline-derived CDR1 and CDR2 are LGHNA and YNFKEQ. V usage is TRBV4-2 and J usage is TRBJ2-7; 11 nucleotides match TRBD2. The TCR sequence derives from a man between 65 and 80 years old with acute or convalescent COVID-19. The sequenced sample was peripheral blood. The CDR3 sequence is CASSQDGIAGGSPYEQYF. The CDR3, as DNA: TGTGCCAGCAGCCAAGATGGAATAGCGGGAGGGTCGCCCTACGAGCAGTACTTC.